Following are 11 T cell receptor beta chains from one sample sequenced in a study of T cells in Graves' hyperthyroidism and ophthalmopathy. TCR beta CDR3 regions were amplified from RNA. First-round RT-PCR with HTBI primers amplified the TCR CDR3 region. TCRdb redid the calling of the multiplex PCR reads with MiXCR, one entry per CDR3 protein. The profile covers hundreds of thousands of distinct CDR3 sequences, with 11% to 15% appearing a single time and roughly 24% taken by the ten largest. The specimen sequenced was blood. These receptors all come from a woman aged 25 to 39 with Graves' hyperthyroidism.

This clonotype was counted ten times or more. The CDR3 DNA reads as TGTGCCAGCAGCTTACCCTTGGGTAGCGGGAGGATCGCAGATACGCAGTATTTT. Translation gives CASSLPLGSGRIADTQYF. The J gene is TRBJ2-3, the V gene TRBV7-9; 10 bases map to TRBD2. The J segment lost 4 bases and the V segment lost 2 bases, leaving 12 bases of the junction unmatched. The germline CDR1 and CDR2 sequences are SEHNR and FQNEAQ (reference sequence). The CDR3 spans 18 residues.

CDR3 residues: CSASPDSQETQYF. CDR3 bases: TGCAGTGCTAGCCCGGACAGCCAAGAGACCCAGTACTTC. The chain combines TRBV20-1 with TRBJ2-5, with D perhaps matching TRBD1 (6 bases). V gave up 3 bases and J gave up 1 base, with 9 bases separating them. The germline gives CDR1 DFQATT, CDR2 SNEGSKA (reference sequence). The CDR3 is 13 residues long.

This CDR3 is CASRTPNQPQHF. For the CDR3, the DNA is TGTGCCAGCCGAACCCCCAATCAGCCCCAGCATTTT. V and J are TRBV12-3 or TRBV12-4 and TRBJ1-5; D call uncertain. This CDR3 contains 12 residues. The V gene lost 8 bases and the J gene lost 3 bases, with 8 bases spanning the gap.

This clonotype was observed many times. V gene TRBV11-2 combines with J gene TRBJ2-3; 9 bases are a match to TRBD1. The trim removed 5 bases at V and 4 bases at J, leaving 10 bases unmatched. The germline V gene encodes CDR1 SGHAT and CDR2 FQNNGV. The CDR3 sequence is 16 residues long. CDR3 loop: CASSMRAGTGSDTQYF. CDR3 bases: TGTGCCAGCAGCATGAGAGCCGGGACAGGGTCAGATACGCAGTATTTT.

V and J are TRBV14 and TRBJ1-4; 9 bases fit TRBD1. The germline V gene encodes CDR1 SGHDN and CDR2 FVKESK. The CDR3 runs 16 residues. Unmatched junction bases numbered 10, after V lost 1 base and J lost 10 bases. The CDR3 DNA reads TGTGCCAGCAGCCAAGCGACCTGGACAGGGGATGGAAAACTGTTTTTT. Amino acids: CASSQATWTGDGKLFF.

This clonotype was observed many times. Here the CDR3 reads CASSARDGSTEAFF. For the CDR3, the DNA is TGTGCCAGCTCAGCCCGGGACGGATCGACTGAAGCTTTCTTT. The chain couples TRBV18 to TRBJ1-1; the D gene is possibly TRBD1 (5 bases). Germline V lookup: CDR1 KGHSH, CDR2 LQKENI. Deletions cut 5 bases from V and 5 bases from J, with 15 bases between. This CDR3 region has 14 residues.

The chain joins TRBV9 to TRBJ2-1; D is possibly TRBD1 (6 bases). Germline CDR1 SGDLS, CDR2 YYNGEE. The CDR3 runs to 15 residues. Trimming cost V 0 bases and J 4 bases, with 11 bases left between them. CDR3 in amino acids: CASSVGQGQYNEQFF. CDR3 bases: TGTGCCAGCAGCGTAGGTCAGGGGCAGTACAATGAGCAGTTCTTC.

This clonotype was picked up many times. The gene calls are TRBV2 and TRBJ2-7; D ambiguous. Between the trimmed V and J ends, which lost 6 bases and 4 bases, there was a span of 19 bases. The CDR3 consists of 15 residues. Per germline, CDR1 SNHLY and CDR2 FYNNEI. The CDR3 region is CASSGSGRIEYEQYF. The CDR3 nucleotides read TGTGCCAGCAGCGGATCGGGTCGGATAGAGTACGAGCAGTACTTC.

This clonotype has a count of ten or more. The V and J genes are TRBV28 and TRBJ1-3; D uncertain. Per the germline V gene, CDR1 is MDHEN and CDR2 is SYDVKM. Trimming removed 2 bases at V and 3 bases at J, with 5 bases between. This CDR3 has 13 residues. The CDR3 loop reads CASSLTSGNTIYF. CDR3 DNA sequence: TGTGCCAGCAGTTTAACTAGTGGAAACACCATATATTTT.

This sequence joins TRBV11-2 and TRBJ2-2; the D is unclear. Germline V gene lookup returns CDR1 SGHAT and CDR2 FQNNGV. This CDR3 contains 16 residues. Trimming removed 0 bases at V and 2 bases at J, with 10 bases between. In nucleotides, the CDR3 is TGTGCCAGCAGCTTAGAGTCTCCCCGAAACACCGGGGAGCTGTTTTTT. Translating it yields CASSLESPRNTGELFF.

This clonotype showed up many times. This CDR3 reads CASSMGGGTLVLQYF. In DNA, the CDR3 is TGTGCCAGCAGTATGGGTGGCGGAACGCTCGTTCTGCAGTACTTC. This chain connects TRBV27 to TRBJ2-7; D is ambiguous. The CDR3 has 15 amino acids. Trimming took off 5 bases at V and 9 bases at J, with 23 bases between the two ends. From germline, CDR1 is MNHEY and CDR2 SMNVEV (reference sequence).